The 26 T cell receptor beta chains below were found in one sample sequenced in a study of CD4+ T cells in melanoma. Method: immunoSEQ multiplex PCR; TCRdb's copy keeps in-frame clones and lacks some. The sample shows 6,700 or so clones, approximately 66% of them seen only once. Source material: cells from a culture (not recorded whether cultured in vitro). The source is a human donor with melanoma.

In this sample, this clone is medium-sized. The chain uses TRBV15 and TRBJ1-2; D is ambiguous. Germline CDR1 is LNHNV and CDR2 is YYDKDF (reference sequence). V was clipped by 3 bases and J by 1 base, with 12 bases between them. The CDR3 is made up of 15 amino acids. The CDR3 is CATSSRKSFNYGYTF. The DNA of the CDR3 is TGTGCCACCAGCAGCAGAAAGAGTTTTAACTATGGCTACACCTTC.

This clone was observed a handful of times. The gene calls are TRBV4-1 and TRBJ2-5, with a tentative D call TRBD2 (7 bases). The CDR3 is made up of 17 amino acids. Germline V CDR1 and CDR2: MGHRA, YSYEKL. Trimming cost V 0 bases and J 5 bases, with 19 bases left between them. The CDR3: CASSQEGGGFGMETQYF. The CDR3 DNA follows: TGCGCCAGCAGCCAAGAGGGAGGGGGTTTCGGAATGGAGACCCAGTACTTC.

This chain links TRBV7-2 with TRBJ1-5; D call uncertain. The CDR3 runs 14 residues. V lost 1 base and J lost 6, with 10 bases in between. CDR1 and CDR2 from the germline V gene are SGHTA and FQGNSA. The CDR3, as DNA: TGTGCCAGCAGCTTAGGGGTTTGGGGTCAGCCCCAGCATTTT. Protein: CASSLGVWGQPQHF.

This chain connects TRBV29-1 to TRBJ2-3; possibly TRBD2 for D (5 bases). This CDR3 has 12 residues. In germline, CDR1 is SQVTM, CDR2 ANQGSEA. The V end was cut by 4 bases, the J end by 5 bases, with 10 bases between. CDR3 DNA: TGCAGCGTTGGAAGCGGATTAGATACGCAGTATTTT. It codes for CSVGSGLDTQYF.

The V call is TRBV3-1 (or the pseudogene TRBV3-2), the J call TRBJ2-1; 8 positions match TRBD2. This CDR3 region has 15 residues. J was trimmed by 3 bases and V by 6 bases; bases with no gene match: 7. Germline CDR1 and CDR2: LGHDT and YNNKEL (reference sequence). CDR3 DNA: TGTGCCAGCAGGTTATTAGCGGGGAACTACAATGAGCAGTTCTTC. This gives the protein CASRLLAGNYNEQFF.

The rearrangement joins TRBV9 to TRBJ2-1; 10 bases align to TRBD1. This CDR3 comprises 14 residues. The germline CDR1 and CDR2 sequences are SGDLS and YYNGEE. V lost 2 bases, J lost 13 bases, and 9 bases stayed unmatched. The CDR3 spells CASSVTTDRGKQFF. The CDR3 region has the DNA TGTGCCAGCAGCGTGACGACGGACAGGGGGAAACAGTTCTTC. The full variable domain, with the rest looked up from reference TRBV9 and TRBJ2-1, is DSGVTQTPKHLITATGQRVTLRCSPRSGDLSVYWYQQSLDQGLQFLIQYYNGEERAKGNILERFSAQQFPDLHSELNLSSLELGDSALYFCASSVTTDRGKQFFGPGTRLTVL.

The gene calls are TRBV27 and TRBJ1-5, with D uncertain. Germline assignment: CDR1 MNHEY and CDR2 SMNVEV (reference sequence). V was shortened by 2 bases and J by 5 bases, with 7 bases between the two germline ends. The CDR3 is made up of 13 amino acids. The DNA of the CDR3 is TGTGCCAGCAGTTTAACAGTTTATCAGCCCCAGCATTTT. It codes for CASSLTVYQPQHF.

This clone was detected only a few times. The V gene is TRBV5-6, the J gene TRBJ1-1; no definite D call. This CDR3 region has 13 residues. Between the trimmed V and J ends, which lost 1 base and 0 bases, there was a span of 4 bases. Germline V gene lookup returns CDR1 SGHDT and CDR2 YYEEEE. The CDR3 bases are TGTGCCAGCAGCTTGCCACTGAACACTGAAGCTTTCTTT. Encoded protein: CASSLPLNTEAFF.

The V call is TRBV7-2, the J call TRBJ1-5; a weak D match, TRBD1 (6 bases). CDR1 is SGHTA, CDR2 FQGNSA, per germline. Trimming took off 5 bases at V and 4 bases at J, with 9 bases between the two ends. This CDR3 contains 13 residues. The CDR3 loop reads CASSLQGNQPQHF. Here the CDR3 DNA reads TGTGCCAGCAGCCTACAGGGTAATCAGCCCCAGCATTTT.

The gene calls are TRBV6-5 and TRBJ1-3; D gene uncertain. The germline V and J ends were trimmed by 0 bases and 0 bases, with 9 bases remaining between them. This CDR3 has 16 residues. The germline CDR1 and CDR2 sequences are MNHEY and SVGAGI. CDR3 bases: TGTGCCAGCAGTTACTCGTACGGAGCCTCTGGAAACACCATATATTTT. This encodes CASSYSYGASGNTIYF.

The rearrangement uses TRBV7-9 and TRBJ2-7, with unresolved D. Trimming left V 1 base short and J 6 bases short, with 7 bases between. From germline, CDR1 is SEHNR and CDR2 FQNEAQ (reference sequence). CDR3 size: 12 residues. For the CDR3, the DNA is TGTGCCAGCAGCTTAGGTGGTACCGAGCAGTACTTC. It specifies CASSLGGTEQYF.

V gene TRBV4-2 combines with J gene TRBJ2-1, with 8 bases fitting TRBD2. Losses at the gene ends were 0 bases for V and 7 bases for J; bases not matched to a gene: 11. The CDR3 extends over 17 amino acids. Germline values: CDR1 LGHNA, CDR2 YNFKEQ. The DNA for the CDR3 is TGTGCCAGCAGCCAAGAATTTATCCGGGGGGGGCGGAATGAGCAGTTCTTC. This sequence encodes CASSQEFIRGGRNEQFF.

This clone is categorized as large. The sample contains more than one DNA sequence encoding this CDR3. The J gene is TRBJ2-7, the V gene TRBV6-5; TRBD1 aligns across 7 bases. CDR1 and CDR2 from the germline V gene are MNHEY and SVGAGI. CDR3 length: 14 residues. With V trimmed by 5 bases and J by 2 bases, 6 bases remained unmatched. The CDR3 protein is CASSLGQAAYEQYF. CDR3 coding DNA: TGTGCCAGCAGTCTAGGACAGGCTGCCTACGAGCAGTACTTC.

The rearrangement links TRBV4-2 to TRBJ2-2; D is uncertain. The CDR3 is 14 amino acids. V lost 1 base and J 4 bases, leaving 7 bases between the germline ends. CDR1 and CDR2 (germline): LGHNA, YNFKEQ. CDR3 protein: CASSQVLSTGELFF. The CDR3 DNA is TGTGCCAGCAGCCAAGTTCTGTCCACCGGGGAGCTGTTTTTT.

This clone was seen a few times. This chain connects TRBV19 to TRBJ1-5; D gene unclear. Germline CDR1 reads LNHDA; CDR2 reads SQIVND (reference sequence). The CDR3 spans 13 residues. The V and J ends lost 7 bases and 6 bases respectively, with 13 bases between them. The CDR3 DNA is TGTGCCAGTACCCGAGGAGCGGCTCAGCCCCAGCATTTT. This codes for CASTRGAAQPQHF.

This clone is medium-sized within its sample. The gene calls are TRBV5-8 and TRBJ2-2, with D uncertain. CDR1 and CDR2 from the germline V gene are SGHTS and YDEGEE. The CDR3 contains 16 residues. V lost 1 base and J lost 0, with 10 bases in between. The CDR3 sequence is CASSLKSGPNTGELFF. As DNA, the CDR3 is TGTGCCAGCAGCTTGAAGTCAGGACCGAACACCGGGGAGCTGTTTTTT.

The rearrangement uses TRBV29-1 and TRBJ2-2, with D hard to call. The CDR3 sequence is 14 residues long. The V end was cut by 4 bases, the J end by 3 bases, with 12 bases between. Per germline, CDR1 SQVTM and CDR2 ANQGSEA. The CDR3 DNA follows: TGCAGCGTTGCCCCGGGCGTTTACACCGGGGAGCTGTTTTTT. Protein: CSVAPGVYTGELFF.

The gene calls are TRBV4-1 and TRBJ1-2; D is perhaps TRBD1 (6 bases). The V gene lost 0 bases and the J gene lost 5 bases, with 16 bases spanning the gap. The CDR3 has 16 residues. Germline V gene data show CDR1 as MGHRA and CDR2 as YSYEKL. The CDR3 region is CASSQERFIRGYGYTF. The CDR3 nucleotides are TGCGCCAGCAGCCAAGAAAGGTTTATCAGGGGATATGGCTACACCTTC.

CDR3 nucleotide sequence: TGTGCCAGCAGTTTAACAGGGGCACCCCTCCACTTT. Translated, it gives CASSLTGAPLHF. The chain carries TRBV27 and TRBJ1-6; 7 bases align to TRBD1. The length of the CDR3 is 12 residues. Germline values: CDR1 MNHEY, CDR2 SMNVEV (reference sequence). Trimming cost V 2 bases and J 11 bases; bases outside gene matches: 0.

The sample holds one count of this clone. The chain couples TRBV10-3 to TRBJ2-5; 10 bases are a match to TRBD1. Germline CDR1 ENHRY, CDR2 SYGVKD. The CDR3 is 13 amino acids. The V segment lost 7 bases and the J segment 3 bases; nucleotides outside the gene matches: 2. The CDR3 DNA reads as TGTGCCATCAAGGGGACAGGGGAAGAGACCCAGTACTTC. As protein: CAIKGTGEETQYF.

J is TRBJ2-7 and V is TRBV28; D ambiguous. The germline gives CDR1 MDHEN, CDR2 SYDVKM. The ends were cut back, 4 bases at V and 2 bases at J, with 3 bases in the middle. The CDR3 has 11 amino acids. Here the CDR3 reads CASSWAYEQYF. The DNA for the CDR3 is TGTGCCAGCAGTTGGGCCTACGAGCAGTACTTC.

This chain uses TRBV28 with TRBJ1-5; D is unresolved. The V and J ends lost 5 bases and 5 bases respectively, with 7 bases between them. The CDR3 is made up of 12 amino acids. The germline gives CDR1 MDHEN, CDR2 SYDVKM. CDR3 region: CASSEGDQPQHF. The CDR3 DNA reads as TGTGCCAGCAGTGAGGGAGATCAGCCCCAGCATTTT.

J is TRBJ1-5 and V is TRBV2; D possibly corresponds to TRBD1 (5 bases). Trimming pared 5 bases from V and 0 bases from J, leaving 11 bases between. Germline lookup yields CDR1 SNHLY and CDR2 FYNNEI. This CDR3 is 15 amino acids long. Here the CDR3 reads CASSPQGYSNQPQHF. The CDR3 nucleotides read TGTGCCAGCAGTCCCCAGGGATATAGCAATCAGCCCCAGCATTTT.

This clone was picked up one time. This chain uses TRBV6-4 with TRBJ2-1; D is unresolved. The CDR3 has 15 residues. V was cut by 4 bases and J by 2 bases, with 12 bases left in between. CDR1 and CDR2 from the germline V gene are MRHNA and SNTAGT. CDR3 sequence reads: CASSASAVAYNEQFF. In nucleotides, the CDR3 is TGTGCCAGCAGTGCCTCGGCGGTTGCCTACAATGAGCAGTTCTTC.

There are a few counts of this clone. V gene TRBV28 combines with J gene TRBJ1-4, with 7 nucleotides matching TRBD1. Germline loops: CDR1 MDHEN, CDR2 SYDVKM. This CDR3 is built from 15 residues. The ends lost 4 bases at V and 0 bases at J; junction bases unmatched: 2. The CDR3 sequence is CASSWDSSTNEKLFF. The CDR3 region has the DNA TGTGCCAGCAGTTGGGACAGTTCAACTAATGAAAAACTGTTTTTT.

This clone has only a few counts. The chain combines TRBV7-9 with TRBJ1-2; D is perhaps TRBD1 (5 bases). In germline, CDR1 is SEHNR, CDR2 FQNEAQ (reference sequence). Trimming pared 0 bases from V and 4 bases from J, leaving 6 bases between. This CDR3 comprises 13 residues. CDR3 coding DNA: TGTGCCAGCAGCTTAGCGGGGACCTATGGCTACACCTTC. This gives the protein CASSLAGTYGYTF.